The entry below gives a single T cell receptor (beta chain) sequence along with its context. Its antigen is still unknown. One entry per CDR3 protein results from TCRdb running MiXCR on the RACE reads. The data contain about 120,000 distinct CDR3 sequences, approximately 13% of them singletons. This entry belongs to a study of human T cells and chemical hapten exposure. Study results and caveats: Expanded TCRs created a significantly greater count of big CDR3 similarity clusters than controls did.

Between the trimmed V and J ends, which lost 2 bases and 8 bases, there was a span of 12 bases. The CDR3 is made up of 13 amino acids. Looked up from germline, CDR1 is MNHEY and CDR2 is SVGEGT. Time point reported: pre-sensitization, week 0. Treatment noted: therapeutic diphenylcyclopropenone sensitization with weekly scalp DPC. This receptor was identified in a woman under 30 with alopecia areata. Some clones in this sample may be carry-over from other donors' samples. The V and J genes are TRBV6-2 or TRBV6-3 and TRBJ1-1, with D unclear. The sequenced sample was whole blood, obtained in connection with sensitization to the hapten diphenylcyclopropenone (DPC). CDR3 region: CASSYRGVSEAFF. CDR3 bases: TGTGCCAGCAGTTACCGTGGTGTTTCCGAAGCTTTCTTT.